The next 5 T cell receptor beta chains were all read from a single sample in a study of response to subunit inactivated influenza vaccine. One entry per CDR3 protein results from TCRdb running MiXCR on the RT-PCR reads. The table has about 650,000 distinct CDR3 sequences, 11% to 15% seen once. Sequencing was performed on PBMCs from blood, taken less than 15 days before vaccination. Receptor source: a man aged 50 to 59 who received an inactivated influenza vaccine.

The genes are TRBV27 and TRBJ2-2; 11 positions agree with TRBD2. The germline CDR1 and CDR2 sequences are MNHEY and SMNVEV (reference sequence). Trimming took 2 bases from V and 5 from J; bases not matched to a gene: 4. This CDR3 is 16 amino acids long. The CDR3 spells CASSLTSGGWTGELFF. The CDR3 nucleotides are TGTGCCAGCAGTTTAACTAGCGGGGGTTGGACCGGGGAGCTGTTTTTT.

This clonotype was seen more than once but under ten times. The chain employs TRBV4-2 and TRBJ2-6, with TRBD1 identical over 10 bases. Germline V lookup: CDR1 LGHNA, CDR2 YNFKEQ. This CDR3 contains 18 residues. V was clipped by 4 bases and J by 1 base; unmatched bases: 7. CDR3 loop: CASSPPGQGHSGANVLTF. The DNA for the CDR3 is TGTGCCAGCAGCCCTCCGGGACAGGGGCATTCTGGGGCCAACGTCCTGACTTTC.

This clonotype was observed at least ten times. CDR3 sequence (DNA): TGCAGTGCTATAGGAGGGTCGAGGGGGAGCTACTACAATGAGCAGTTCTTC. This encodes CSAIGGSRGSYYNEQFF. V gene TRBV20-1 combines with J gene TRBJ2-1, with D perhaps assigned TRBD1 or TRBD2 (6 bases each). The V and J ends lost 4 bases and 3 bases respectively, with 22 bases between them. CDR1 DFQATT and CDR2 SNEGSKA come from the germline V gene (reference sequence). This CDR3 contains 17 residues.

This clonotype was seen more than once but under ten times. The CDR3 nucleotides read TGCGCCAGCAGCTTGGCCGGGCAGGCGAACACTGAAGCTTTCTTT. This gives the protein CASSLAGQANTEAFF. The rearrangement joins TRBV5-1 to TRBJ1-1; no clear D. The CDR3 has 15 amino acids. V lost 0 bases and J lost 1, with 10 bases in between. Germline V CDR1 and CDR2: SGHRS, YFSETQ. Full variable domain (missing parts from reference TRBV5-1 and TRBJ1-1): KAGVTQTPRYLIKTRGQQVTLSCSPISGHRSVSWYQQTPGQGLQFLFEYFSETQRNKGNFPGRFSGRQFSNSRSEMNVSTLELGDSALYLCASSLAGQANTEAFFGQGTRLTVV.

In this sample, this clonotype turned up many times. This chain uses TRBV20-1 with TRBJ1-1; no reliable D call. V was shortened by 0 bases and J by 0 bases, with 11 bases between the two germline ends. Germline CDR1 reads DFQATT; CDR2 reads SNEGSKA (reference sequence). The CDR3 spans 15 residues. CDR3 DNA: TGCAGTGCTAGAGATCACCTCGACTTGAACACTGAAGCTTTCTTT. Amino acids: CSARDHLDLNTEAFF.